The 9 T cell receptor beta chains listed next were all sequenced from one sample in a study of T-cell reconstitution after alpha-beta-depleted transplantation in children. This sample's TCRbeta library carried unique molecular identifier barcodes. MiXCR was run by TCRdb on the PCR reads, yielding one entry per CDR3 protein. This table has fewer than 500,000 distinct CDR3 sequences, about 40% appearing once. Material: PBMCs, obtained before TCRalphabeta/CD19-depleted stem cell transplant. These TCRs come from a girl aged 2-9 years with aplastic anemia, due to receive a stem cell transplant.

V is TRBV7-2 and J is TRBJ2-3; D is unclear. This CDR3 is built from 14 residues. CDR1 is SGHTA, CDR2 FQGNSA, per germline. V was cut by 1 base and J by 2 bases, with 7 bases left in between. CDR3 bases: TGTGCCAGCAGCTTAGACCTCACCACAGATACGCAGTATTTT. Encoded protein: CASSLDLTTDTQYF.

The J gene is TRBJ2-3, the V gene TRBV20-1; perhaps TRBD2 as D (5 bases). The V end was cut by 3 bases, the J end by 1 base, with 17 bases between. The CDR3 length is 16 residues. Germline-derived CDR1 and CDR2 are DFQATT and SNEGSKA (reference sequence). In DNA form, the CDR3 reads TGCAGTGCTAGTGACCGGCGGGCCGAAGGCACAGATACGCAGTATTTT. Amino acids: CSASDRRAEGTDTQYF.

The J gene is TRBJ2-7, the V gene TRBV7-9, with D possibly being TRBD2 (6 bases). V was shortened by 3 bases and J by 5 bases, with 14 bases between the two germline ends. This CDR3 is 14 amino acids long. Germline CDR1 and CDR2: SEHNR and FQNEAQ (reference sequence). The CDR3 nucleotides read TGTGCCAGCAGCTTTACGTACTCGGGGGACGAGCAGTACTTC. Protein product: CASSFTYSGDEQYF.

The gene calls are TRBV9 and TRBJ2-5; tentatively, D is TRBD2 (6 bases). This CDR3 is built from 15 residues. CDR1 and CDR2 (germline): SGDLS, YYNGEE. The V end lost 0 bases, the J end lost 2 bases, and 11 bases lay between the germline ends. The chain's CDR3 is CASSVEEREQETQYF. The CDR3, as DNA: TGTGCCAGCAGCGTAGAGGAACGGGAGCAAGAGACCCAGTACTTC.

The V and J genes are TRBV15 and TRBJ2-1; 7 positions match TRBD2. Germline V CDR1 and CDR2: LNHNV, YYDKDF (reference sequence). Trimming removed 1 base from V and 7 bases from J; junction bases left unmatched: 10. The CDR3 covers 16 residues. Written as DNA, the CDR3 is TGTGCCACCAGCAGAGTGGCGGGCCGGGGGGAGAATGAGCAGTTCTTC. Its protein product is CATSRVAGRGENEQFF.

The chain employs TRBV6-1 and TRBJ2-5; D may correspond to TRBD1 or TRBD2 (6 bases each). The CDR3 extends over 13 amino acids. V was pared by 6 bases and J by 2 bases, with 10 bases between. Germline loops: CDR1 MNHNS, CDR2 SASEGT. CDR3 sequence reads: CASRKGGQETQYF. The CDR3 DNA sequence: TGTGCCAGCAGAAAGGGGGGACAAGAGACCCAGTACTTC.

The chain links TRBV12-3 or TRBV12-4 to TRBJ2-1, with D possibly TRBD2 on 5 matching bases. V was pared by 3 bases and J by 4 bases, with 16 bases between. This CDR3 has 16 residues. The CDR3 DNA reads as TGTGCCAGCAGTTTTGGAGGTGCCCCCTATTACAATGAGCAGTTCTTC. This codes for CASSFGGAPYYNEQFF.

The chain carries TRBV20-1 and TRBJ2-7, with D perhaps TRBD1 (5 bases). V was shortened by 0 bases and J by 6 bases, with 9 bases between the two germline ends. The germline V gene encodes CDR1 DFQATT and CDR2 SNEGSKA (reference sequence). This CDR3 is built from 12 residues. The CDR3 sequence is CSARDMTAEQYF. The CDR3 nucleotides are TGCAGTGCTAGAGATATGACAGCCGAGCAGTACTTC.

The chain recombines TRBV7-9 with TRBJ2-3; 12 bases line up with TRBD2. V trimming: 6 bases; J trimming: 5 bases; junction bases outside the gene matches: 9. The CDR3 has 16 amino acids. Germline CDR1 is SEHNR and CDR2 is FQNEAQ (reference sequence). The CDR3 is CASSPSGGALGDTQYF. The CDR3 bases are TGTGCCAGCAGTCCTAGCGGGGGGGCTCTCGGAGATACGCAGTATTTT.